This T cell receptor (beta chain) is drawn from a study of cytomegalovirus exposure and HLA in healthy donors. The primer mix had 60 Vbeta and 13 Jbeta primers. Profiling relied on immunoSEQ multiplex PCR, and the TCRdb table lists in-frame clones only, not all of them. The sample carries roughly 200,000 clones, 75% to 90% recorded once. The V segment lost 3 bases and the J segment 5 bases; nucleotides outside the gene matches: 12. Germline CDR1 and CDR2: LNHDA and SQIVND (reference sequence). The CDR3 length is 16 residues. Sequencing was done on a sample of PBMCs. This TCR was sampled from a middle-aged man in good health and CMV-seronegative. This sequence joins TRBV19 and TRBJ2-7; 8 positions match TRBD1. CDR3 coding DNA: TGTGCCAGTAGTATCAGAGGGGGCCAGGGGGCCCACGAGCAGTACTTC. Translating it yields CASSIRGGQGAHEQYF. The full variable domain, with the rest looked up from reference TRBV19 and TRBJ2-7, is DGGITQSPKYLFRKEGQNVTLSCEQNLNHDAMYWYRQDPGQGLRLIYYSQIVNDFQKGDIAEGYSVSREKKESFPLTVTSAQKNPTAFYLCASSIRGGQGAHEQYFGPGTRLTVT.